This T cell receptor (beta chain) was identified in a study of graft-versus-host responses after intestinal transplantation (dated by TCRdb to 2020 to 2022). About the full investigation: Recipients received multivisceral, liver-intestinal, or isolated intestinal transplants. Alloreactive clones were identified by sequencing pre-transplant mixed lymphocyte reaction products and comparing these products with unstimulated pre-transplant donor and recipient T cells. A peak of at least 4% donor T cells among recipient peripheral blood mononuclear cells was the definition used for donor T cell macrochimerism. Samples from a few later patients were sequenced in-house on an Illumina MiSeq with MiXCR processing rather than by the commercial service. Every recipient was given anti-thymocyte globulin induction, then maintenance tacrolimus and steroids for around three years. The cohort enrolled about 23 intestinal transplant recipients, one of whom was a retransplant, and 3 patients without pretransplant specimens were excluded. Graft-versus-host and host-versus-graft alloreactive T cell clones were tracked in the graft, circulation and bone marrow after intestinal transplantation using bulk TCR-beta CDR3 sequencing. Study-wide conclusions, independent of this receptor: Early after transplant, peak levels of circulating GvH clones were associated with declines in HvG clones. GvH clones were found in recipient bone marrow, and some of the GvH clones appeared earlier in ileal mucosa or blood, which is consistent with an intestinal mucosal origin. High GvH to HvG T cell clonal ratios were observed in the allografts of patients with donor T cell macrochimerism. Conclusions were limited by the relatively low number and heterogeneity of intestinal transplant patients.

Library preparation employed the immunoSEQ multiplex PCR assay. For most patients, genomic DNA was isolated with the Qiagen DNeasy Blood and Tissue Kit and sent frozen to Adaptive Biotechnologies for TCR sequencing. High-throughput TCR-beta CDR3 sequencing of genomic DNA from most patients was performed by Adaptive Biotechnologies. The paper's data handling went like this. TCR sequencing data were retrieved from Adaptive's ImmunoSEQ software for around 19 patients, whereas three other patients were processed with MiXCR and VDJtools. CD4 versus CD8 sorting errors were corrected by removing sequences found in both subsets at a frequency ratio below 5:1. CDR3 nucleotide sequences shared between donor and recipient were removed because their origin could not be assigned. At least 2-fold expansion over unstimulated cells and a minimum CFSE-low frequency of 0.002% (template counts) or 0.001% (read counts) were required for clones to be classified as alloreactive. Clones were considered mappable if detected in sequenced pre-transplant spleen, lymph node, or MLR CFSE-low populations of the donor or recipient. The cumulative frequency of alloreactive clones was calculated as a percentage of all sequences, weighted by copy number. As stored in TCRdb, this immuneACCESS dataset retains in-frame rearrangements with V and J assigned. A fraction of the clones does not appear; measured against another copy, unresolved V genes explain less than half of the discrepancy, and the remainder lacks a known reason. That table is the source of V, J and clone size, and D and trimming were worked out from the DNA. Recorded for this sample are around 90,000 clones; 90% to 95% of them occurred a single time. The ten largest account for about 1.1% of the sample.

A note on this clone: Its antigen has not been determined. No much larger clone is present one base from it, and per-base qualities are unavailable.

The label giving this sample's time point can be read as: cells obtained before transplantation from donor or recipient. CD3+CD4+ and CD3+CD8+ populations were FACS-sorted from unstimulated pre-transplant donor and recipient cells taken from spleen or lymph nodes. The TCR sequence derives from a human donor who was the organ donor for an intestinal transplant. The sample here was unstimulated CD8+ T cells sorted from spleen or lymph node cells, taken before transplant.

The nucleotide sequence is TGTGCCAGCAGCTTTACTAGCGGGAGTGCCGGGGAGCTGTTTTTT. This translates into CASSFTSGSAGELFF. The receptor chain draws on TRBV7-8 and TRBJ2-2; the central 11 bases match TRBD2. Trimming accounts for 3 bases at V and 6 bases at J, while the number of junction bases matched to no gene is 3. The germline V gene gives CDR1 as SGHVS and CDR2 as FQNEAQ. There are 15 amino acids in the CDR3, from cysteine to phenylalanine inclusive. Solely the CDR3 DNA is kept, with 45 bases framed from the first base.